Listed below are T cell receptor beta chains from one sample, sequenced in a study of CD8 T cells in Susac syndrome. TCRdb reanalysed the immunoSEQ multiplex PCR reads using MiXCR and keeps one entry per CDR3 protein. The data hold under 200,000 distinct CDR3 sequences, with 91% observed a single time. The sequencing sample was made of CD4+ T cells from PBMCs. All receptors derive from a human donor with Susac syndrome. The CDR3 runs from the conserved cysteine through the conserved F or W. The D gene is left open where the match is weak. Size is omitted from some rows. Given values are once, few, many or a class for expanded clones.

abundance | d_gene | j_gene | v_gene | CDR3nt | CDR3aa
- | TRBD1 | TRBJ2-2 | TRBV6-5 | TGTGCCAGCAGAGGACAGGGGACCACCGGGGAGCTGTTTTTT | CASRGQGTTGELFF
once | - | TRBJ1-2 | TRBV7-2 | TGTGCCAGCAGCCCTGACAAGAACTATGGCTACACCTTC | CASSPDKNYGYTF
- | - | TRBJ2-1 | TRBV19 | TGTGCCAGTAGTATGATCTGGGGAAATGAGCAGTTCTTC | CASSMIWGNEQFF
- | - | TRBJ1-1 | TRBV28 | TGTGCCAGCAAAGAGATGAACACTGAAGCTTTCTTT | CASKEMNTEAFF
- | - | TRBJ2-5 | TRBV9 | TGTGCCAGCAGCGTAGAGGCGGCGAGGGGCCAAGAGACCCAGTACTTC | CASSVEAARGQETQYF
- | TRBD1 | TRBJ1-1 | TRBV27 | TGTGCCAGTGGACAGGCTAGCTTACAAGCTTTCTTT | CASGQASLQAFF
- | - | TRBJ2-3 | TRBV7-3 | TGTGCCAGCAGTCCTGGCTCGGGTACGCAGTATTTT | CASSPGSGTQYF
- | - | TRBJ1-1 | TRBV6-5 | TGTGCCAGCAATAGGATTATGAACACTGAAGCTTTCTTT | CASNRIMNTEAFF
- | TRBD1 | TRBJ1-1 | TRBV19 | TGTGCCAGTAGTGTGACAGGGATCGGAGTGAACACTGAAGCTTTCTTT | CASSVTGIGVNTEAFF
once | - | TRBJ1-2 | TRBV12-3/TRBV12-4 | TGTGCCAGCAGTTTAAGGGGTATCGCACTCGAAGGCTACACCTTC | CASSLRGIALEGYTF
- | TRBD1 | TRBJ2-3 | TRBV19 | TGTGCCAGTAGACAGAGGGGGCCAGATACGCAGTATTTT | CASRQRGPDTQYF
- | - | TRBJ1-5 | TRBV5-4 | TGTGCCAGCAGCCCCAGGGGCGAGCGCAATCAGCCCCAGCATTTT | CASSPRGERNQPQHF
- | - | TRBJ1-2 | TRBV4-2 | TGTGCCAGCAGCCAAGAGTTTAAGGATTATAACTATGGCTACACCTTC | CASSQEFKDYNYGYTF
- | - | TRBJ2-3 | TRBV4-1 | TGCGCCAGCAGGTGGGGAGCCACAGATACGCAGTATTTT | CASRWGATDTQYF
- | TRBD1 | TRBJ2-7 | TRBV18 | TGTGCCAGCTCGCGGACAGGGGGCAACGAGCAGTACTTC | CASSRTGGNEQYF
- | TRBD2 | TRBJ2-5 | TRBV20-1 | TGCAGTGCTAGAAGACTAGCGGAGAGGGGAGAGACCCAGTACTTC | CSARRLAERGETQYF
- | TRBD1 | TRBJ2-7 | TRBV7-9 | TGTGCCAGCAGCGCGGATCCCCGGGACAGGGGGGGATACGAGCAGTACTTC | CASSADPRDRGGYEQYF
- | TRBD2 | TRBJ2-2 | TRBV6-5 | TGTGCCACCAGCGTTGGGGGGGGAACCGCCGGGGAGCTGTTTTTT | CATSVGGGTAGELFF
once | - | TRBJ1-3 | TRBV7-8 | TGTGCCAGCAGCTCCTCCTCGACAGCAGCCTCTGGAAACACCATATATTTT | CASSSSSTAASGNTIYF
- | - | TRBJ2-6 | TRBV6-1 | TGTGCCAGCACAGGGTTATTCTCTGGGGCCAACGTCCTGACTTTC | CASTGLFSGANVLTF
- | - | TRBJ1-1 | TRBV30 | TGTGCCTGGAGTAAGGGGGTGGTGAACACTGAAGCTTTCTTT | CAWSKGVVNTEAFF
- | - | TRBJ1-1 | TRBV5-4 | TGTGCCAGCAGCTCAATAAGGGAGTCAGCTTTCTTT | CASSSIRESAFF
- | TRBD1 | TRBJ2-7 | TRBV5-1 | TGCGCCAGCAGCAGCCGGGACAGGACCTACGAGCAGTACTTC | CASSSRDRTYEQYF
- | TRBD1 | TRBJ1-2 | TRBV27 | TGTGCCAGCAGTTTAGGGACAGGGGTCGTTGCAGGCTACACCTTC | CASSLGTGVVAGYTF
- | TRBD2 | TRBJ2-7 | TRBV29-1 | TGCAGCGTTGCATCCAGACTAGCGGGAGCACGCGAGCAGTACTTC | CSVASRLAGAREQYF
- | TRBD1 | TRBJ2-5 | TRBV7-8 | TGTGCCAGCAGCCCCCGCAGGGGGCAAGAGACCCAGTACTTC | CASSPRRGQETQYF
- | - | TRBJ2-5 | TRBV10-3 | TGTGCCATCAGTGAGCCGGCCTCAGGCGGGGAGACCCAGTACTTC | CAISEPASGGETQYF
- | - | TRBJ1-2 | TRBV20-1 | TGCAGTGCTAGGGCCTCCGGGACTGGCTACACCTTC | CSARASGTGYTF
- | TRBD2 | TRBJ2-1 | TRBV5-1 | TGCGCCAGCAGCGTAGGCTCTAGCGGGGGCCTCTACAATGAGCAGTTCTTC | CASSVGSSGGLYNEQFF
- | - | TRBJ2-1 | TRBV21-1 | TGTGCCAGCAGCAAAAGGGACAGGGGTTGCGGGAGAACCTACAATGAGCAGTTCTTC | CASSKRDRGCGRTYNEQFF
- | - | TRBJ1-1 | TRBV13 | TGTGCCAGCAGCTTGTACGAGCCGGGGGGGAGGGACACTGAAGCTTTCTTT | CASSLYEPGGRDTEAFF
- | - | TRBJ1-1 | TRBV10-1 | TGCGCCAGCCGGGGGTGGAACACTGAAGCTTTCTTT | CASRGWNTEAFF
- | - | TRBJ2-7 | TRBV3-1 | TGTGCCAGCAGCCAAGAGACAGGCCTGTACTTC | CASSQETGLYF
- | - | TRBJ2-7 | TRBV20-1 | TGCAGTGCTAGAGACTACATTTCCTACGAGCAGTACTTC | CSARDYISYEQYF
- | - | TRBJ1-4 | TRBV28 | TGTGCCAGCACCGGTGGAGGTAATGAAAAACTGTTTTTT | CASTGGGNEKLFF
- | TRBD1 | TRBJ2-2 | TRBV27 | TGTGCCAGCAGTCGGACAGGGAAAGGCGGGGAGCTGTTTTTT | CASSRTGKGGELFF
- | TRBD1 | TRBJ2-3 | TRBV5-1 | TGCGCCAGCAGCCAGCCGGGACAGGGTAAAACAGATACGCAGTATTTT | CASSQPGQGKTDTQYF
- | TRBD1 | TRBJ1-4 | TRBV20-1 | TGCAGTACCAGGGGGGCAGATAATGAAAAACTGTTTTTT | CSTRGADNEKLFF
- | - | TRBJ1-2 | TRBV28 | TGTGCCAGCAGTTTACGGGCTGACTATGGCTACACCTTC | CASSLRADYGYTF
- | - | TRBJ1-2 | TRBV6-4 | TGTGCCAGCAGTGAATCGGGGGCAGGTGGCTACACCTTC | CASSESGAGGYTF
- | TRBD2 | TRBJ2-7 | TRBV20-1 | TGCAGTGCCGGGGCTAGCGGGGTTACCTACGAGCAGTACTTC | CSAGASGVTYEQYF
- | TRBD2 | TRBJ2-7 | TRBV7-3 | TGTGCCAGCAGCTTAACTTCGAGCGGGGGGGCGTACGAGCAGTACTTC | CASSLTSSGGAYEQYF
- | - | TRBJ2-5 | TRBV4-1 | TGCGCCAGCAGCCGCATCCGGGGCGGAGAGACCCAGTACTTC | CASSRIRGGETQYF